This T cell receptor beta chain was observed in a study of T cells in narcolepsy. CDR1 and CDR2 from the germline V gene are SGHTS and YDEGEE. V lost 1 base and J lost 1; bases outside the gene matches: 5. The CDR3 has 17 amino acids. Profiled with immunoSEQ multiplex PCR; TCRdb holds only in-frame clones, not every one. Among 27,000 or so clones listed, about 80% were seen once. A remark on this clone: The antigen remains unidentified.

Whole-study findings and limits: Autoreactive clonotypes reportedly recurred in blood of same and different patients, not controls. Same-patient CSF and blood CD4+ T cell clonotypes included HCRT-specific and TRIB2-specific autoreactive ones.

V is TRBV5-8 and J is TRBJ2-6, with TRBD1 matching over 7 bases. This receptor was identified in a human donor with narcolepsy. Material for sequencing was CD45RA- memory CD4+ T cells from PBMCs. CDR3 loop: CASSLSGTESGANVLTF. The DNA for the CDR3 is TGTGCCAGCAGCTTGTCCGGGACAGAGTCTGGGGCCAACGTCCTGACTTTC.